Below are 13 T cell receptor beta chains sequenced from a single sample in a study of blood T cell repertoires in COVID-19. Assay: immunoSEQ multiplex PCR; the TCRdb copy retains only in-frame clones and omits some. The sample contains some 90,000 clones, 86% of which appear only once. The sample was peripheral blood. The receptors derive from a woman at least 80 years old with acute or convalescent COVID-19.

Concerning this clone: This specimen includes other DNA sequences encoding the same CDR3. The V call is TRBV19, the J call TRBJ1-5; D unresolved. In germline, CDR1 is LNHDA, CDR2 SQIVND (reference sequence). The CDR3 is 14 residues long. The V end lost 3 bases, the J end lost 5 bases, and 11 bases lay between the germline ends. The DNA of the CDR3 is TGTGCCAGTAGTATTGGAGGGAATTATCAGCCCCAGCATTTT. This gives the protein CASSIGGNYQPQHF. Combining the CDR3 with reference TRBV19 and TRBJ1-5 gives the whole variable domain DGGITQSPKYLFRKEGQNVTLSCEQNLNHDAMYWYRQDPGQGLRLIYYSQIVNDFQKGDIAEGYSVSREKKESFPLTVTSAQKNPTAFYLCASSIGGNYQPQHFGDGTRLSIL.

This clone was picked up one time. The chain links TRBV11-2 to TRBJ2-4, with TRBD1 as a possible D gene (5 bases). Trimming took off 1 base at V and 11 bases at J, with 9 bases between the two ends. Germline V CDR1 and CDR2: SGHAT, FQNNGV. The CDR3 spans 12 residues. Here the CDR3 reads CASSLGGPLQYF. Written as DNA, the CDR3 is TGTGCCAGCAGCTTAGGGGGCCCCCTTCAGTACTTC.

The rearrangement uses TRBV11-1 and TRBJ1-1; no firm D call. CDR1 is SGHAT and CDR2 is FQDESV in the germline V gene (reference sequence). The length of the CDR3 is 13 residues. The V and J ends lost 3 bases and 3 bases respectively, with 8 bases between them. CDR3 DNA sequence: TGTGCCAGCAGCTTCGCTCGAGACACTGAAGCTTTCTTT. Protein sequence: CASSFARDTEAFF.

J is TRBJ2-2 and V is TRBV10-2; 7 nucleotides agree with TRBD1. Germline CDR1 is WSHSY and CDR2 is SAAADI. J gave up 4 bases and V 6 bases, and 8 bases lay outside the gene matches. The CDR3 runs 15 residues. The CDR3 DNA follows: TGCGCCAGCAGACCCGACAGGGTTCCCACCGGGGAGCTGTTTTTT. Its translation is CASRPDRVPTGELFF.

V is TRBV10-3 and J is TRBJ1-2, with 7 bases fitting TRBD1. The CDR3 totals 14 residues. Germline V gene data show CDR1 as ENHRY and CDR2 as SYGVKD. V lost 6 bases, J lost 2 bases, and 6 bases stayed unmatched. CDR3 sequence: CAIRDSGQNYGYTF. As DNA, the CDR3 is TGTGCCATCAGAGACTCGGGACAGAACTATGGCTACACCTTC.

The rearrangement joins TRBV5-1 to TRBJ1-4; the match to TRBD1 covers 7 bases. CDR3 length: 16 residues. The V gene's germline CDR1 is SGHRS and CDR2 YFSETQ. The trim removed 4 bases at V and 3 bases at J, leaving 9 bases unmatched. This chain's CDR3 is CASSRTSTGPNEKLFF. The CDR3 DNA is TGCGCCAGCAGCCGGACTTCGACAGGGCCTAATGAAAAACTGTTTTTT.

A few counts support this clone. The gene calls are TRBV5-1 and TRBJ2-1; the match to TRBD1 covers 8 bases. This CDR3 region has 14 residues. The V and J ends lost 5 bases and 8 bases, in that order; junction bases with no gene match: 9. Germline values: CDR1 SGHRS, CDR2 YFSETQ. The CDR3: CASSPGQAVDEQFF. The CDR3 nucleotides are TGCGCCAGCAGTCCGGGACAGGCTGTCGATGAGCAGTTCTTC.

This sequence joins TRBV6-5 and TRBJ1-4; the D is unclear. CDR3 length equals 16 residues. The germline gives CDR1 MNHEY, CDR2 SVGAGI. Deletions cut 0 bases from V and 5 bases from J, with 13 bases between. CDR3 residues: CASSYSSAVINEKLFF. The CDR3 coding sequence is TGTGCCAGCAGTTACTCCTCTGCGGTGATCAATGAAAAACTGTTTTTT.

This chain links TRBV28 with TRBJ2-7, with 8 bases matching TRBD2. CDR1 is MDHEN, CDR2 SYDVKM, per germline. The CDR3 consists of 15 residues. V shed 1 base and J 1 base; nucleotides not matched to a gene: 3. CDR3 in amino acids: CASSLSSGGSYEQYF. CDR3 sequence (DNA): TGTGCCAGCAGTTTATCCAGCGGGGGTTCCTACGAGCAGTACTTC.

The J gene is TRBJ1-2, the V gene TRBV5-6; TRBD1 matches at 7 bases. V lost 5 bases and J lost 2; bases outside the gene matches: 3. The CDR3 totals 13 residues. Germline V lookup: CDR1 SGHDT, CDR2 YYEEEE. This CDR3 reads CASRATGNYGYTF. The DNA of the CDR3 is TGTGCCAGCAGAGCGACAGGGAACTATGGCTACACCTTC. Complete variable domain (other parts from reference TRBV5-6 and TRBJ1-2): DAGVTQSPTHLIKTRGQQVTLRCSPKSGHDTVSWYQQALGQGPQFIFQYYEEEERQRGNFPDRFSGHQFPNYSSELNVNALLLGDSALYLCASRATGNYGYTFGSGTRLTVV.

This sequence joins TRBV5-1 and TRBJ2-2, with D possibly being TRBD2 (7 bases). The CDR3 consists of 15 residues. Germline CDR1 and CDR2: SGHRS and YFSETQ. V gave up 7 bases and J gave up 6 bases, with 19 bases separating them. The CDR3 here is CASHLRGGNAGELFF. CDR3 sequence (DNA): TGCGCCAGCCACCTAAGGGGGGGCAATGCCGGGGAGCTGTTTTTT.

V usage is TRBV24-1 and J usage is TRBJ1-3; D not certain. Germline V CDR1 and CDR2: KGHDR, SFDVKD. With 3 bases removed from V and 8 bases from J, the gap between germline ends came to 4 bases. The CDR3 has 11 amino acids. CDR3 coding DNA: TGTGCCACCAGTGATAAGCACACCATATATTTT. Its translation is CATSDKHTIYF.

In the case of this clone: Germline is not matched at one junction end, which may reflect a read error. The rearrangement links TRBV7-7 to TRBJ2-2; 9 bases fit TRBD2. The CDR3 totals 18 residues. Germline V gene lookup returns CDR1 SSHAT and CDR2 FNYEAQ (reference sequence). The CDR3 nucleotides are TGTGCTAGCAGCCCGGCGCGGCCTAGCGGGGCAAACACCGGGGAGCTGTTTTTT. This sequence encodes CASSPARPSGANTGELFF.